This T cell receptor beta chain was retrieved from a study of graft-versus-host responses after intestinal transplantation. Looked up from germline, CDR1 is SGHNT and CDR2 is YYREEE (reference sequence). J was trimmed by 4 bases and V by 2 bases; bases with no gene match: 7. The CDR3 contains 15 residues. As regards this clone: Antigen specificity is unknown.

Generated by immunoSEQ multiplex PCR, the TCRdb table keeps only in-frame clones and is missing some. This sample has under 95,000 clones, with 89% found just once. The chain uses TRBV5-4 and TRBJ1-2; TRBD1 matches 8 bases. The sequencing used unstimulated CD8+ T cells sorted from spleen or lymph node cells, collected before intestinal transplant. The receptor comes from a human donor who received an intestinal transplant. Written as DNA, the CDR3 is TGTGCCAGCAGCTTCCCGACAGGGGCATCCTATGGCTACACCTTC. It is translated as CASSFPTGASYGYTF. Together with reference TRBV5-4 and TRBJ1-2, the CDR3 gives the full variable domain: ETGVTQSPTHLIKTRGQQVTLRCSSQSGHNTVSWYQQALGQGPQFIFQYYREEENGRGNFPPRFSGLQFPNYSSELNVNALELDDSALYLCASSFPTGASYGYTFGSGTRLTVV.